Presented here are 15 T cell receptor beta chains from one specimen sequenced in a study of monozygotic twins with inflammatory bowel disease. TCRdb reanalyzed the 5' RACE reads, giving one entry per CDR3 protein sequence and no DNA. The ten top clones account for around 11%, within a sample of 110,000 or so distinct CDR3 sequences. Material: blood. Receptor source: a human donor with ulcerative colitis or Crohn's disease, or a healthy co-twin of an affected twin (not recorded which).

The rearrangement joins TRBV5-1 to TRBJ2-3. The germline CDR1 and CDR2 sequences are SGHRS and YFSETQ. CDR3 size: 15 residues. CDR3 sequence: CASSLAAASTDTQYF.

The gene calls are TRBV21-1 and TRBJ2-1; the D gene TCRdb calls, TRBD1, cannot be checked with no DNA. TRBV21-1 constitutes a pseudogene. The CDR3 is 20 residues long. This CDR3 reads CASSKPLHVQGAFTYNEQFF.

This chain connects TRBV29-1 to TRBJ2-2. The germline CDR1 and CDR2 sequences are SQVTM and ANQGSEA. CDR3 length: 12 residues. The CDR3 is CSVEADTGELFF.

The V gene is TRBV11-2, the J gene TRBJ2-7; without DNA, the TCRdb call of TRBD1 cannot be checked. In germline, CDR1 is SGHAT, CDR2 FQNNGV. The CDR3 extends over 14 amino acids. The CDR3 sequence: CASSLQQASYEQYF.

The genes are TRBV15 and TRBJ2-5; TCRdb lists TRBD1, though no DNA is available to test this call. Germline V gene data show CDR1 as LNHNV and CDR2 as YYDKDF (reference sequence). The CDR3 totals 15 residues. The CDR3: CATSREEDRVETQYF.

The chain combines TRBV4-3 with TRBJ2-1; without DNA, the TCRdb call of TRBD2 cannot be checked. Germline CDR1 LGHNA, CDR2 YSLEER. The CDR3 extends over 15 amino acids. The CDR3 spells CASSQASGPHNEQFF.

This chain joins TRBV19 and TRBJ2-3; TCRdb returns TRBD1, unconfirmable since there is no DNA. The CDR3 extends over 14 amino acids. CDR1 is LNHDA, CDR2 SQIVND, per germline (reference sequence). CDR3 protein: CARGTEYSTDTQYF. The full variable domain, completed using reference TRBV19 and TRBJ2-3, is DGGITQSPKYLFRKEGQNVTLSCEQNLNHDAMYWYRQDPGQGLRLIYYSQIVNDFQKGDIAEGYSVSREKKESFPLTVTSAQKNPTAFYLCARGTEYSTDTQYFGPGTRLTVL.

The chain joins TRBV11-3 to TRBJ2-5. This CDR3 spans 13 amino acids. Germline V gene sequence: CDR1 SGHNT, CDR2 YENEEA. The CDR3 protein is CASSLGPKETQYF.

The chain is built from TRBV18 and TRBJ2-2; TCRdb reports TRBD1, a call that lacks DNA to check it against. Germline V gives CDR1 KGHSH, CDR2 LQKENI. CDR3 length equals 15 residues. The CDR3 is CASSLLQGRTGELFF.

V and J are TRBV28 and TRBJ2-1; TCRdb lists TRBD2, though no DNA is available to test this call. CDR1 MDHEN and CDR2 SYDVKM come from the germline V gene. The CDR3 contains 16 residues. This chain's CDR3 is CASSAPGTSGNNEQFF.

This sequence joins TRBV5-1 and TRBJ2-1. Germline V CDR1 and CDR2: SGHRS, YFSETQ. CDR3 length: 14 amino acids. CDR3 in amino acids: CASSLSVGENEQFF.

The chain combines TRBV12-3 or TRBV12-4 with TRBJ2-5; the D call from TCRdb, TRBD2, cannot be confirmed without DNA. The CDR3 covers 15 residues. The CDR3: CASSFLAGPRETQYF.

The chain couples TRBV7-8 to TRBJ2-5. Germline V gene sequence: CDR1 SGHVS, CDR2 FQNEAQ. This CDR3 contains 16 residues. The CDR3 loop is CASSLGLMVLQETQYF. The full variable domain, with the rest looked up from reference TRBV7-8 and TRBJ2-5, is GAGVSQSPRYKVAKRGQDVALRCDPISGHVSLFWYQQALGQGPEFLTYFQNEAQLDKSGLPSDRFFAERPEGSVSTLKIQRTQQEDSAVYLCASSLGLMVLQETQYFGPGTRLLVL.

The chain joins TRBV23-1 to TRBJ2-1; TCRdb's assignment of TRBD1 cannot be checked, as there is no DNA. TRBV23-1 carries the ORF label, with uncertain function. This CDR3 is built from 19 residues. CDR3 sequence reads: CASSPTTGRTLISYNEQFF.

This chain uses TRBV28 with TRBJ2-6; TCRdb indicates TRBD1, and absent DNA this call remains unverified. The CDR3 runs to 16 residues. Germline loops: CDR1 MDHEN, CDR2 SYDVKM. The CDR3 reads CASRPPGAAGANVLTF. The complete variable domain, with remaining parts taken from reference TRBV28 and TRBJ2-6, reads DVKVTQSSRYLVKRTGEKVFLECVQDMDHENMFWYRQDPGLGLRLIYFSYDVKMKEKGDIPEGYSVSREKKERFSLILESASTNQTSMYLCASRPPGAAGANVLTFGAGSRLTVL.